The present TCR beta chain was sequenced within a study of T cells after yellow fever vaccination. In the study overall: Fractions of low cell number were prepared using SMART-Seq v4 Ultra Low Input.

V was pared by 0 bases and J by 1 base, with 6 bases between. Per germline, CDR1 LGHNA and CDR2 YNFKEQ. The CDR3 loop spans 14 amino acids. The study's findings and limits: Most clones from primary vaccination resurfaced after the booster (roughly 96% CD4, around 90% CD8). Some clonotypes, a small share, were shared between CD4 and CD8 compartments.

A remark on this clonotype: Its antigen is as yet unknown.

TCRdb passed the 5' RACE reads through MiXCR, listing each CDR3 protein once. The sample shows about 260,000 distinct CDR3 sequences, around 13% of them seen only once. This sequence originates from a man under 40 who received the YFV17D yellow fever vaccine. V and J are TRBV4-2 and TRBJ1-1; D unresolved. The sample here was CD4+ T cells sorted from PBMCs, taken 45 days after the yellow fever booster vaccination. CDR3 bases: TGTGCCAGCAGCCAAGAAAATAGGAACACTGAAGCTTTCTTT. This sequence encodes CASSQENRNTEAFF.